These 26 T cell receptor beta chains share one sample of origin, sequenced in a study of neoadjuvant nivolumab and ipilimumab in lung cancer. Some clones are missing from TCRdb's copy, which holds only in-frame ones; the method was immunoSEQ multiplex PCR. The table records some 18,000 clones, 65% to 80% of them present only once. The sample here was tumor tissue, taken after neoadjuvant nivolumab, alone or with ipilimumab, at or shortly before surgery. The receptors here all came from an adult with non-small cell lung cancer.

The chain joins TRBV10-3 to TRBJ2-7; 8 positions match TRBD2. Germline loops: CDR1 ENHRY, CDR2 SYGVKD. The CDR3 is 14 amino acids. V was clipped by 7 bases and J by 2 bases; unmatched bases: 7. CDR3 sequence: CAITRGGFTYEQYF. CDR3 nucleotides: TGTGCCATCACCCGGGGGGGGTTTACCTACGAGCAGTACTTC.

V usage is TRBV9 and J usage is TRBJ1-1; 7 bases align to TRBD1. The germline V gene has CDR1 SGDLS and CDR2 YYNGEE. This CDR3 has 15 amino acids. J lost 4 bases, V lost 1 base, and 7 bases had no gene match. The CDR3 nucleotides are TGTGCCAGCAGCGTATCAGGGGGGGCTGTCACTGAAGCTTTCTTT. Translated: CASSVSGGAVTEAFF.

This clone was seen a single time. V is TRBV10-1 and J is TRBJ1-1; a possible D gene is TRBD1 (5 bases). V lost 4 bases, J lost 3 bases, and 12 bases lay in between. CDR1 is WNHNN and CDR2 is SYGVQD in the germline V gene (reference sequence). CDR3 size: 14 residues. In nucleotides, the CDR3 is TGCGCCAGCAGTGCCACAGGCTGGGACACTGAAGCTTTCTTT. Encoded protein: CASSATGWDTEAFF.

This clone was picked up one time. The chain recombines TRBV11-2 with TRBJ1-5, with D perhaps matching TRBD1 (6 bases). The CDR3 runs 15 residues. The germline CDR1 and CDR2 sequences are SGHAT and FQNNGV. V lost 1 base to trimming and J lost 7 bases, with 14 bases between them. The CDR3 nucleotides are TGTGCCAGCAGCTTAGTGACAGGTTCGGAACAGCCCCAGCATTTT. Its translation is CASSLVTGSEQPQHF.

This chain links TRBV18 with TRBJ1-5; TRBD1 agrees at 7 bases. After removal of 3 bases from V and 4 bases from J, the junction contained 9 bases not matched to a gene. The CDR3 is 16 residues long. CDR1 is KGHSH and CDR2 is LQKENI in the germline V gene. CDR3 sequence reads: CASSPRPGTENQPQHF. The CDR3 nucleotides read TGTGCCAGCTCACCGAGGCCGGGGACAGAGAATCAGCCCCAGCATTTT.

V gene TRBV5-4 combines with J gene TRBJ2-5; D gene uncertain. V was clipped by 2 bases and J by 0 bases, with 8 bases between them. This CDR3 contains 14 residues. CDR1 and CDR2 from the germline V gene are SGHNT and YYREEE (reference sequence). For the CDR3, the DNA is TGTGCCAGCAGCTTAGAGACCTACCAAGAGACCCAGTACTTC. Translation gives CASSLETYQETQYF.

DNA of the CDR3: TGCGCCAGCAGGGGGGGACAGGGAATCACAGATACGCAGTATTTT. Its translation is CASRGGQGITDTQYF. The genes are TRBV5-1 and TRBJ2-3; 9 bases match TRBD1. Germline CDR1 SGHRS, CDR2 YFSETQ. The CDR3 is made up of 15 amino acids. Trimming removed 5 bases from V and 2 bases from J; junction bases left unmatched: 6.

The CDR3 reads CASSSGSGLSQETQYF. The CDR3 nucleotides are TGTGCCAGCAGCTCAGGAAGCGGACTTTCACAAGAGACCCAGTACTTC. The chain uses TRBV7-8 and TRBJ2-5; D may be TRBD2 (5 bases). This CDR3 has 16 amino acids. Looked up from germline, CDR1 is SGHVS and CDR2 is FQNEAQ. V lost 4 bases, J lost 2 bases, and 17 bases lay in between.

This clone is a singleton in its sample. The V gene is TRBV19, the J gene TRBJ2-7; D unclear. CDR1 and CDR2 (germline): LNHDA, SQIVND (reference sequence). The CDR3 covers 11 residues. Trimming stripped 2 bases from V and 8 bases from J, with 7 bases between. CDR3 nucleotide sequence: TGTGCCAGTAGTATAAGGGCAAAGCAGTACTTC. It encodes CASSIRAKQYF.

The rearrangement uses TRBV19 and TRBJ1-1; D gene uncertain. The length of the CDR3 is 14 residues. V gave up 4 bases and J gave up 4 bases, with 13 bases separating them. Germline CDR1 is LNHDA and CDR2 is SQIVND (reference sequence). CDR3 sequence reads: CASSTGLGPTEAFF. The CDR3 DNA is TGTGCCAGTAGTACGGGCCTCGGGCCCACTGAAGCTTTCTTT.

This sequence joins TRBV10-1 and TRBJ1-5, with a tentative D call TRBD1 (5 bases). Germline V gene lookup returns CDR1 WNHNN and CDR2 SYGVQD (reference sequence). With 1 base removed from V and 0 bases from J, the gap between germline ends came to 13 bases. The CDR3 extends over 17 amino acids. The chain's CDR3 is CASSEYQGGVSNQPQHF. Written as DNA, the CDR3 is TGCGCCAGCAGTGAGTATCAGGGTGGGGTTAGCAATCAGCCCCAGCATTTT.

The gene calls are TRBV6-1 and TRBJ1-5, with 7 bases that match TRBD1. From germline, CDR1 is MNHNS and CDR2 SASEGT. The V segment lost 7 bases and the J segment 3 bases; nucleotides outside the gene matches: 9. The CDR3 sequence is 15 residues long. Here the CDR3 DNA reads TGTGCCAGCACTTCCGGGACAGCAATCAATCAGCCCCAGCATTTT. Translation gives CASTSGTAINQPQHF.

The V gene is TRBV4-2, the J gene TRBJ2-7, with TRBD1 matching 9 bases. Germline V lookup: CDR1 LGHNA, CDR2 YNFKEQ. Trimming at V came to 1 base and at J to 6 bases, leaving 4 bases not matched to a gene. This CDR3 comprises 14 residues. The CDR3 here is CASSQATGGGEQYF. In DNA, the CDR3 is TGTGCCAGCAGCCAAGCGACAGGGGGAGGCGAGCAGTACTTC.

CDR3: CASSVLAGYPNAEQFF. CDR3 sequence (DNA): TGTGCCAGCAGCGTATTGGCGGGCTACCCCAACGCTGAGCAGTTCTTC. The chain carries TRBV9 and TRBJ2-1, with D possibly being TRBD2 (5 bases). With 1 base removed from V and 9 bases from J, the gap between germline ends came to 20 bases. Germline V gene lookup returns CDR1 SGDLS and CDR2 YYNGEE. This CDR3 comprises 16 residues.

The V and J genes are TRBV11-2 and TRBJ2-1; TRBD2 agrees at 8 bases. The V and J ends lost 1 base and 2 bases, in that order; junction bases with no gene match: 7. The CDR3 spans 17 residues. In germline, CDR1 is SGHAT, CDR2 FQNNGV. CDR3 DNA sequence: TGTGCCAGCAGCTTAGGTAAACTAGCGGTCGCCTACAATGAGCAGTTCTTC. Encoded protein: CASSLGKLAVAYNEQFF.

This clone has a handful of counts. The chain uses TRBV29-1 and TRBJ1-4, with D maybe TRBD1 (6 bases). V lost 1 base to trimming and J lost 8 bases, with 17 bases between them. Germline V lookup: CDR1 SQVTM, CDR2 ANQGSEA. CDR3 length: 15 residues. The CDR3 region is CSVEVWTAEGEKLFF. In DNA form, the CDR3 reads TGCAGCGTTGAAGTTTGGACAGCCGAAGGAGAAAAACTGTTTTTT.

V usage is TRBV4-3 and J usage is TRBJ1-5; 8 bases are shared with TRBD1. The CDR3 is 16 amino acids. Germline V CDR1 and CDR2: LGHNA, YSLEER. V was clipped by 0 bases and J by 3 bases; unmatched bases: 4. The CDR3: CASSQDSGQDNQPQHF. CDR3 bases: TGCGCCAGCAGCCAAGACTCGGGACAGGACAATCAGCCCCAGCATTTT.

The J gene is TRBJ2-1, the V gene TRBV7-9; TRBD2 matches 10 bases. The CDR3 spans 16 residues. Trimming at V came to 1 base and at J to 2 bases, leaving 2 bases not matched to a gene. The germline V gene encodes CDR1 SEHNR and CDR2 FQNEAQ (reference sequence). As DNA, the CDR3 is TGTGCCAGCAGCTTAGGCCTAGCGGGAGCCTACAATGAGCAGTTCTTC. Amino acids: CASSLGLAGAYNEQFF.

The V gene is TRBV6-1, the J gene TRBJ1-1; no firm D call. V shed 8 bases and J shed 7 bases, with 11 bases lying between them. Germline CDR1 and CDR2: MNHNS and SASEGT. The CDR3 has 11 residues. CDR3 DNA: TGTGCCAGCGCAGCGGTTGTTGAAGCTTTCTTT. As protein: CASAAVVEAFF.

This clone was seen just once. CDR3 region: CAWDRGRTDTQYF. CDR3 in DNA: TGTGCCTGGGACAGGGGTCGTACAGATACGCAGTATTTT. This sequence joins TRBV30 and TRBJ2-3, with 8 positions matching TRBD1. J was trimmed by 3 bases and V by 5 bases; bases with no gene match: 4. The CDR3 loop spans 13 amino acids. Germline V gene sequence: CDR1 GTSNPN, CDR2 SVGIG (reference sequence).

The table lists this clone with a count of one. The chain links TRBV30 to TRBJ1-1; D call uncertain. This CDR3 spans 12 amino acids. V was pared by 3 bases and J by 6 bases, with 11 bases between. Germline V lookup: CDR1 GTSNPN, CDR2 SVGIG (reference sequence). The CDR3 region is CAWSSRRAEAFF. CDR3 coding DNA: TGTGCCTGGAGCTCTCGAAGAGCTGAAGCTTTCTTT.

The CDR3 loop is CASSFGGFGETQYF. CDR3 in DNA: TGCGCCAGCAGCTTTGGAGGGTTCGGTGAGACCCAGTACTTC. The genes are TRBV5-1 and TRBJ2-5, with D possibly matching TRBD2 (6 bases). Per the germline V gene, CDR1 is SGHRS and CDR2 is YFSETQ. V was shortened by 2 bases and J by 5 bases, with 13 bases between the two germline ends. This CDR3 region has 14 residues.

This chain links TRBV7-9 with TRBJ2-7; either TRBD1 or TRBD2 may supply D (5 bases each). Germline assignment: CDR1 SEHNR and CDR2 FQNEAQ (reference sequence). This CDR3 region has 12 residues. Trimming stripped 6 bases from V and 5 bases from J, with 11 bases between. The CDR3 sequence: CASSTGPHEQYF. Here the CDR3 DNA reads TGTGCCAGCAGTACGGGACCCCACGAGCAGTACTTC.

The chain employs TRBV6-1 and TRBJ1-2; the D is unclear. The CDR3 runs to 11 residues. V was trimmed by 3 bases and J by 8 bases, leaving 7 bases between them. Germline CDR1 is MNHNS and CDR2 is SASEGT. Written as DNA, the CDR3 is TGTGCCAGCAGTGAGGCCGGAGGCTACACCTTC. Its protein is CASSEAGGYTF.

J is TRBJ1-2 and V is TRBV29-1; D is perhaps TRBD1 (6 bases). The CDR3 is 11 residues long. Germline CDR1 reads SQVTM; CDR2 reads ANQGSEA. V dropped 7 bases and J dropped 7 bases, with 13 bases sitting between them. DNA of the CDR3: TGCAGCGATACAGGGTTGAGTGGCTACACCTTC. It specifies CSDTGLSGYTF.

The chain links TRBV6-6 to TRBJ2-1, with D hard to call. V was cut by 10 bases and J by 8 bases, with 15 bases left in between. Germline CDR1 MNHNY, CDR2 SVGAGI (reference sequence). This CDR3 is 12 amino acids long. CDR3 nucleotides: TGTGCCACCCCCCCCCAGGTACATGAGCAGTTCTTC. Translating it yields CATPPQVHEQFF.